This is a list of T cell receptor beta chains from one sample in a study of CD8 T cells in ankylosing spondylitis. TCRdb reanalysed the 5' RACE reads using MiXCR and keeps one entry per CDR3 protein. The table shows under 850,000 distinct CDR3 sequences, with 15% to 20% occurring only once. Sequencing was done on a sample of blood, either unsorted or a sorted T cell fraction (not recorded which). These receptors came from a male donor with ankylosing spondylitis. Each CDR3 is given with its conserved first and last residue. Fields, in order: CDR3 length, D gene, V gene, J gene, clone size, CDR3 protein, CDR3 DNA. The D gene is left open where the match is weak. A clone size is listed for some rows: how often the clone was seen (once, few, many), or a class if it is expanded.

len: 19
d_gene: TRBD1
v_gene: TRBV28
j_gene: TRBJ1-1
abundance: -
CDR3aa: CASSLFGTGDFPQGTEAFF
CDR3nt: TGTGCCAGCAGTTTATTCGGGACAGGCGACTTCCCTCAGGGGACTGAAGCTTTCTTT

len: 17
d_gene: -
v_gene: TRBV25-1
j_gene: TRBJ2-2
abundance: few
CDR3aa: CASRHRDPFANTGELFF
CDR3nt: TGTGCCAGCCGACACCGGGACCCCTTTGCGAACACCGGGGAGCTGTTTTTT

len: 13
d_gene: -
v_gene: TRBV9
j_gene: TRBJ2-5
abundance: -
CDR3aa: CASSVSLEETQYF
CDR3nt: TGTGCCAGCAGCGTAAGCCTAGAAGAGACCCAGTACTTC

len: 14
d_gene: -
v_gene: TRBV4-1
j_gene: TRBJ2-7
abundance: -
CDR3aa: CASSLTMGPYEQYF
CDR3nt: TGCGCCAGCAGCCTAACTATGGGCCCCTACGAGCAGTACTTC

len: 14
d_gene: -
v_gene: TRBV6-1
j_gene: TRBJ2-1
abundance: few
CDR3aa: CASTPLLEGNEQFF
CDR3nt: TGTGCCAGCACCCCACTGCTGGAAGGTAATGAGCAGTTCTTC

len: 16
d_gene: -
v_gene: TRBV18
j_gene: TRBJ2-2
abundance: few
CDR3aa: CASSPFGTANTGELFF
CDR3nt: TGTGCCAGCTCACCTTTCGGGACGGCGAACACCGGGGAGCTGTTTTTT

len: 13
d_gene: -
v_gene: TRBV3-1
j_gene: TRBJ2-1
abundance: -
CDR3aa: CASSQRGLNEQFF
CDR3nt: TGTGCCAGCAGCCAACGGGGGCTCAATGAGCAGTTCTTC

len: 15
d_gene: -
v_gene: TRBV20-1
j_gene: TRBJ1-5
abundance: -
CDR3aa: CSAGSDRWGGQPQHF
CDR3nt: TGCAGTGCTGGATCCGACAGGTGGGGTGGCCAGCCCCAGCATTTT

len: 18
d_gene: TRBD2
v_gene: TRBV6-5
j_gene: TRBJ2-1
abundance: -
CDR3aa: CASTLEGTSLTSYNEQFF
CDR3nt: TGTGCCAGCACTCTCGAGGGGACTAGCCTGACCTCCTACAATGAGCAGTTCTTC

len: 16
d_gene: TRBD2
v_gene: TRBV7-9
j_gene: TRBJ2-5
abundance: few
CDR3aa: CASSPRLAGGQETQYF
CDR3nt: TGTGCCAGCAGTCCGAGACTAGCGGGGGGCCAAGAGACCCAGTACTTC

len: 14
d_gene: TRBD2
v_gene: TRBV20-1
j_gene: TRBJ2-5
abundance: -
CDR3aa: CSANTGTIEETQYF
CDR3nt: TGCAGTGCGAATACCGGGACTATCGAAGAGACCCAGTACTTC

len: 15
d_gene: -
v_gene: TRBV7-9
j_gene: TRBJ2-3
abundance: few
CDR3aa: CASSRPQSSTDTQYF
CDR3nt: TGTGCCAGCAGCCGCCCACAATCTAGCACAGATACGCAGTATTTT

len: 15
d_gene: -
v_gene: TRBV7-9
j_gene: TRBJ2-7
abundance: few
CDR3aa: CASSLVPSASYEQYF
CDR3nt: TGTGCCAGCAGCTTAGTCCCTAGCGCCTCCTACGAGCAGTACTTC

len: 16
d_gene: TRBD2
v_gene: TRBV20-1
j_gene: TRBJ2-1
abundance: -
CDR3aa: CSANGLAGGRYNEQFF
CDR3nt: TGCAGTGCTAACGGACTAGCGGGAGGGCGATACAATGAGCAGTTCTTC

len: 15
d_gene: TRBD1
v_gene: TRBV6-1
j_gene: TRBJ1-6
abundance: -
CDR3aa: CASSERQGQNSPLHF
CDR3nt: TGTGCCAGCAGTGAAAGACAGGGGCAGAATTCACCCCTCCACTTT

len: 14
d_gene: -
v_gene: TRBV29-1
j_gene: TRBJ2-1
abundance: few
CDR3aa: CSVETESSYNEQFF
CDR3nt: TGCAGCGTTGAAACAGAGAGCTCCTACAATGAGCAGTTCTTC

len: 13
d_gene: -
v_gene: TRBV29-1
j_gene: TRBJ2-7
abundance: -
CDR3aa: CSVEVSGGGEQYF
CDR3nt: TGCAGCGTTGAAGTAAGCGGTGGGGGCGAGCAGTACTTC

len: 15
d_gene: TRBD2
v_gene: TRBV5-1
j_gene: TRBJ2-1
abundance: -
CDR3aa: CASSLTSGGGHKQFF
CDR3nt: TGCGCCAGCAGCTTAACTAGCGGGGGAGGCCATAAGCAGTTCTTC

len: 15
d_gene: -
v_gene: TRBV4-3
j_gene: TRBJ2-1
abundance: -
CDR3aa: CASSQEGRLDNEQFF
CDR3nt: TGCGCCAGCAGCCAAGAAGGAAGGCTTGACAATGAGCAGTTCTTC

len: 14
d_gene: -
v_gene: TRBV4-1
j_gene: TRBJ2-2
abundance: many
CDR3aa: CASSQSLNTGELFF
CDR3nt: TGCGCCAGCAGCCAAAGCCTGAACACCGGGGAGCTGTTTTTT

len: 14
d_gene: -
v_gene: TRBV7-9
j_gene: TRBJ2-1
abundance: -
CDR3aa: CASSTRQTYNEQFF
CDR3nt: TGTGCCAGCAGCACCCGCCAAACCTACAATGAGCAGTTCTTC

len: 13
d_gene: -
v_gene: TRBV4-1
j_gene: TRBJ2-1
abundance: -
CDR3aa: CASSQVGDNEQFF
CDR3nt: TGCGCCAGCAGCCAAGTAGGGGATAATGAGCAGTTCTTC

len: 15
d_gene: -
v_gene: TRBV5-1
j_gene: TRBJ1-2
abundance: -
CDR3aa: CASSLANGNDYGYTF
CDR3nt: TGCGCCAGCAGCTTGGCCAACGGGAATGACTATGGCTACACCTTC

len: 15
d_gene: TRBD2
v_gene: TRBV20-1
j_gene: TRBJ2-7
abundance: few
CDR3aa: CSARDREGPAYEQYF
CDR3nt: TGCAGTGCTAGAGATCGGGAGGGCCCCGCCTACGAGCAGTACTTC

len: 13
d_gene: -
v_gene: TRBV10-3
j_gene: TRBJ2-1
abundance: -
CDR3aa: CAISESTKNEQFF
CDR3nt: TGTGCCATCAGTGAGTCGACGAAAAATGAGCAGTTCTTC

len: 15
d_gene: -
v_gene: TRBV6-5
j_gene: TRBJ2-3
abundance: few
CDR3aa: CASSYKGADTDTQYF
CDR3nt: TGTGCCAGCAGTTACAAAGGGGCCGACACAGATACGCAGTATTTT

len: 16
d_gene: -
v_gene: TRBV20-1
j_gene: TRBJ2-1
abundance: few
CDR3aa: CSARNGQRAQLNEQFF
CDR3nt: TGCAGTGCTAGAAACGGACAGCGAGCGCAACTCAATGAGCAGTTCTTC

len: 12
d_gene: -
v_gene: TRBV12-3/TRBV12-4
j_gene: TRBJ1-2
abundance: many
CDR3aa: CASISGFGGYTF
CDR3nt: TGTGCCAGCATCTCGGGGTTCGGTGGCTACACCTTC

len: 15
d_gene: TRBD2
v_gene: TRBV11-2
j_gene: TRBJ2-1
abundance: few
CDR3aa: CASSSQGLAGGVQFF
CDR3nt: TGTGCCAGCAGCTCCCAGGGACTAGCGGGAGGGGTGCAGTTCTTC

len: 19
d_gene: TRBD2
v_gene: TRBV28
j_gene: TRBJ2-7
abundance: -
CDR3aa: CASRPQRGEWLAESYEQYF
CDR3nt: TGTGCCAGCAGGCCCCAACGGGGGGAATGGCTAGCGGAATCCTACGAGCAGTACTTC

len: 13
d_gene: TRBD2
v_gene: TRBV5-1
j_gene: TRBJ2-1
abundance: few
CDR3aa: CASSYGLDPEQFF
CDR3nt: TGCGCCAGCAGCTACGGACTAGACCCTGAGCAGTTCTTC

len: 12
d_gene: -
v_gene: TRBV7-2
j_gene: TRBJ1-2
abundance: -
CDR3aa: CASSFHREGYTF
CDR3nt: TGTGCCAGCAGCTTCCACAGGGAAGGCTACACCTTC

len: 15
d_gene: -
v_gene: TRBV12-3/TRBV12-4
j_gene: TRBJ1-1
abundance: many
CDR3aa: CASSLQSERGTEAFF
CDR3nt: TGTGCCAGCAGTTTACAAAGCGAGCGGGGAACTGAAGCTTTCTTT

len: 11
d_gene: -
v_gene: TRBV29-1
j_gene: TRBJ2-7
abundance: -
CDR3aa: CSASFGPEQYF
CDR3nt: TGCAGCGCCTCGTTTGGGCCCGAGCAGTACTTC

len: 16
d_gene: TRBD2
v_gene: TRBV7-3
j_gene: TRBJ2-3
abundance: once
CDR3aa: CASSLFSGGISDTQYF
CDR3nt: TGTGCCAGCAGCTTATTTTCGGGGGGAATTTCGGATACGCAGTATTTT

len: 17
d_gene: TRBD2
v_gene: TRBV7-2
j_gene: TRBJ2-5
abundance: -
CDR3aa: CASSLVSSGGARETQYF
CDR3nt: TGTGCCAGCAGCTTAGTGTCTAGCGGGGGGGCCCGGGAGACCCAGTACTTC

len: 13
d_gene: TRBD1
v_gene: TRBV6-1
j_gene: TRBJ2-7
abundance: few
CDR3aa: CASHPGQGYEQYF
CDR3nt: TGTGCCAGCCACCCAGGACAGGGGTACGAGCAGTACTTC

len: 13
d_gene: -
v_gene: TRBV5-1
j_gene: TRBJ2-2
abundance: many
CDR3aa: CASSPENTGELFF
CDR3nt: TGTGCCAGCAGCCCGGAGAACACCGGGGAGCTGTTTTTT

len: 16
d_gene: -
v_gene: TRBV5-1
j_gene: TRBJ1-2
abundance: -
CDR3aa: CASSLGDHGPIYGYTF
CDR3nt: TGCGCCAGCAGCTTGGGAGACCACGGGCCAATCTATGGCTACACCTTC

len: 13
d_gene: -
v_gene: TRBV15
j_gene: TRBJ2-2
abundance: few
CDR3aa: CATSMAGPGELFF
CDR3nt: TGTGCCACCAGCATGGCAGGGCCCGGGGAGCTGTTTTTT

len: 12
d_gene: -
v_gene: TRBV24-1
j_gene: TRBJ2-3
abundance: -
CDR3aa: CATQTGTDTQYF
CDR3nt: TGTGCCACACAAACAGGCACAGATACGCAGTATTTT